These T cell receptor beta chains were read from a single sample in a study of CD8 T cells in ankylosing spondylitis. TCRdb passed the 5' RACE reads through MiXCR, listing each CDR3 protein once. The sample includes approximately 35,000 distinct CDR3 sequences, 14% of them seen just once. Source material: blood. These receptor sequences come from a male donor with ankylosing spondylitis or in good health (not recorded which). CDR3s include the opening cysteine and the closing phenylalanine or tryptophan. Each record gives: clone size, D gene, V gene, J gene, CDR3 protein, CDR3 DNA. D genes are given only for firm matches. Clone size is stated in some rows and not others, as once, few, many or a class when expanded.

clone_size: NA; d_call: TRBD1; v_call: TRBV5-1; j_call: TRBJ1-4; cdr3_aa: CASAGQGIATNEKLFF; cdr3_nt: TGCGCCAGCGCCGGACAGGGGATTGCAACTAATGAAAAACTGTTTTTT
clone_size: NA; d_call: TRBD1; v_call: TRBV28; j_call: TRBJ2-4; cdr3_aa: CASAPDRSKNIQYF; cdr3_nt: TGTGCCAGCGCGCCGGACAGGTCCAAAAACATTCAGTACTTC
clone_size: NA; d_call: NA; v_call: TRBV4-2; j_call: TRBJ1-4; cdr3_aa: CASSQDRNEKLFF; cdr3_nt: TGTGCCAGCAGCCAAGACAGAAATGAAAAACTGTTTTTT
clone_size: few; d_call: NA; v_call: TRBV12-3/TRBV12-4; j_call: TRBJ1-4; cdr3_aa: CASSLQGNEKLFF; cdr3_nt: TGTGCCAGCAGTTTGCAGGGTAATGAAAAACTGTTTTTT
clone_size: NA; d_call: NA; v_call: TRBV7-9; j_call: TRBJ1-1; cdr3_aa: CASSSQQGNTEAFF; cdr3_nt: TGTGCCAGCAGCTCCCAACAGGGGAACACTGAAGCTTTCTTT
clone_size: NA; d_call: NA; v_call: TRBV24-1; j_call: TRBJ2-1; cdr3_aa: CATSDPQGGPYNEQFF; cdr3_nt: TGTGCCACCAGTGATCCCCAAGGGGGGCCCTACAATGAGCAGTTCTTC
clone_size: few; d_call: NA; v_call: TRBV21-1; j_call: TRBJ1-1; cdr3_aa: CASSKEAGSNTEAFF; cdr3_nt: TGTGCCAGCAGCAAAGAGGCAGGCTCGAACACTGAAGCTTTCTTT
clone_size: NA; d_call: TRBD2; v_call: TRBV6-5; j_call: TRBJ2-1; cdr3_aa: CASSFIRTSGEQFF; cdr3_nt: TGTGCCAGCAGTTTCATCAGGACTAGCGGCGAGCAGTTCTTC
clone_size: many; d_call: NA; v_call: TRBV15; j_call: TRBJ1-2; cdr3_aa: CATSILGFPGQVGGYTF; cdr3_nt: TGTGCCACCAGCATATTGGGCTTCCCAGGCCAAGTGGGAGGCTACACCTTC
clone_size: many; d_call: NA; v_call: TRBV29-1; j_call: TRBJ1-2; cdr3_aa: CSTTENYGYTF; cdr3_nt: TGCAGTACGACTGAGAACTATGGCTACACCTTC
clone_size: many; d_call: NA; v_call: TRBV7-9; j_call: TRBJ2-2; cdr3_aa: CASSFTGELFF; cdr3_nt: TGTGCCAGCAGCTTCACCGGGGAGCTGTTTTTT
clone_size: few; d_call: NA; v_call: TRBV7-2; j_call: TRBJ2-2; cdr3_aa: CASREWTGELFF; cdr3_nt: TGTGCCAGCAGGGAGTGGACCGGGGAGCTGTTTTTT
clone_size: NA; d_call: NA; v_call: TRBV29-1; j_call: TRBJ2-7; cdr3_aa: CSVVAQVPYEQYF; cdr3_nt: TGCAGCGTTGTGGCTCAAGTCCCCTACGAGCAGTACTTC
clone_size: NA; d_call: NA; v_call: TRBV24-1; j_call: TRBJ2-1; cdr3_aa: CATSYRAYNEQFF; cdr3_nt: TGTGCCACCAGTTACCGGGCTTACAATGAGCAGTTCTTC
clone_size: few; d_call: NA; v_call: TRBV20-1; j_call: TRBJ2-3; cdr3_aa: CSGLSVDTQYF; cdr3_nt: TGCAGTGGGCTATCGGTAGATACGCAGTATTTT
clone_size: NA; d_call: NA; v_call: TRBV6-5; j_call: TRBJ2-3; cdr3_aa: CASSYSGEASTDTQYF; cdr3_nt: TGTGCCAGCAGTTACTCAGGGGAGGCCAGCACAGATACGCAGTATTTT
clone_size: NA; d_call: NA; v_call: TRBV29-1; j_call: TRBJ2-7; cdr3_aa: CSVEDRAHASYEQYF; cdr3_nt: TGCAGCGTTGAAGATAGGGCCCATGCCTCCTACGAGCAGTACTTC
clone_size: NA; d_call: NA; v_call: TRBV29-1; j_call: TRBJ2-3; cdr3_aa: CSAGQGRDTQYF; cdr3_nt: TGCAGCGCCGGCCAGGGGCGAGATACGCAGTATTTT
clone_size: NA; d_call: NA; v_call: TRBV21-1; j_call: TRBJ1-1; cdr3_aa: CASSRATGRSAFF; cdr3_nt: TGTGCCAGCAGCAGAGCGACCGGGAGGTCTGCTTTCTTT
clone_size: few; d_call: NA; v_call: TRBV18; j_call: TRBJ2-3; cdr3_aa: CASSPIRDFRTDTQYF; cdr3_nt: TGTGCCAGCTCACCGATCCGGGACTTCCGCACAGATACGCAGTATTTT
clone_size: NA; d_call: NA; v_call: TRBV29-1; j_call: TRBJ2-1; cdr3_aa: CSVESSSDEQFF; cdr3_nt: TGCAGCGTTGAGTCGTCTAGTGATGAGCAGTTCTTC
clone_size: NA; d_call: TRBD1; v_call: TRBV24-1; j_call: TRBJ2-1; cdr3_aa: CATSDLDRGNEQFF; cdr3_nt: TGTGCCACCAGTGACCTGGACAGGGGGAATGAGCAGTTCTTC
clone_size: NA; d_call: TRBD2; v_call: TRBV5-8; j_call: TRBJ2-1; cdr3_aa: CASSPGLAGSYNEQFF; cdr3_nt: TGTGCCAGCAGCCCTGGACTAGCGGGGAGCTACAATGAGCAGTTCTTC
clone_size: few; d_call: NA; v_call: TRBV12-3/TRBV12-4; j_call: TRBJ1-5; cdr3_aa: CASSLTAQPQHF; cdr3_nt: TGTGCCAGCAGCCTGACAGCTCAGCCCCAGCATTTT
clone_size: few; d_call: NA; v_call: TRBV20-1; j_call: TRBJ2-1; cdr3_aa: CSARLTGSITGEQFF; cdr3_nt: TGCAGTGCTAGATTAACAGGGTCCATAACCGGTGAGCAGTTCTTC
clone_size: NA; d_call: TRBD1; v_call: TRBV7-8; j_call: TRBJ1-2; cdr3_aa: CASSLGYRGQGRGYTF; cdr3_nt: TGTGCCAGCAGCTTAGGGTATCGGGGACAGGGACGTGGCTACACCTTC
clone_size: NA; d_call: NA; v_call: TRBV23-1; j_call: TRBJ1-4; cdr3_aa: CASHTRATNEKLFF; cdr3_nt: TGCGCCAGTCACACACGGGCAACTAATGAAAAACTGTTTTTT